Listed below are T cell receptor beta chains from one sample, sequenced in a study of shared clonotypes between healthy human individuals. Assay used: immunoSEQ multiplex PCR; TCRdb lists only in-frame clones, some missing. The repertoire holds about 2,500,000 clones, with around 94% as singletons. The material sequenced was naive CD4+ T cells sorted from blood. The receptors were sampled from a man in his late teens or twenties in good health. Each CDR3 is given with its conserved first and last residue. D genes are given only for firm matches. The size entry is marked missing in some rows and otherwise reads once, few, many or a size class.

clone size	D gene	V gene	J gene	CDR3 DNA	CDR3 protein
-	-	TRBV10-1	TRBJ1-6	TGCGCCAGCAGTGAGTCGCCCAGGGTTGGCTCACCCCTCCACTTT	CASSESPRVGSPLHF
-	-	TRBV7-6	TRBJ1-6	TGTGCCAGCAGCCCCCAGGACGCAGGGTTAGGATCACCCCTCCACTTT	CASSPQDAGLGSPLHF
-	-	TRBV19	TRBJ1-2	TGTGCCAGTAGTAGTTCGGTGACGGCCGACCCGGGGCTTTATGGCTACACCTTC	CASSSSVTADPGLYGYTF
-	TRBD2	TRBV7-9	TRBJ2-7	TGTGCCAGCAGCTTCAACCTAGCGGGCGGACCCTACGAGCAGTACTTC	CASSFNLAGGPYEQYF
-	TRBD1	TRBV6-1	TRBJ2-1	TGTGCCAGCAGCCCGGACAGGGGGGATAAGTTCTTC	CASSPDRGDKFF
-	-	TRBV29-1	TRBJ1-1	TGCAGCGTTGAAGCACACGGGAACACTGAAGCTTTCTTT	CSVEAHGNTEAFF
-	-	TRBV6-5	TRBJ2-3	TGTGCCAGCAGTCCTCGGACCGCTAGCACAGATACGCAGTATTTT	CASSPRTASTDTQYF
-	TRBD2	TRBV5-1	TRBJ2-3	TGCGCCAGCAGCACCGGACTAGCGGGAGGGACAGATACGCAGTATTTT	CASSTGLAGGTDTQYF
once	-	TRBV5-6	TRBJ1-5	TGTGCCAGCAGCTTCCTACAGGGAAATCAGCCCCAGCATTTT	CASSFLQGNQPQHF
-	TRBD1	TRBV5-6	TRBJ1-4	TGTGCCAGCAGCTTTATGTGGGGACAGGGATCTGCTAATGAAAAACTGTTTTTT	CASSFMWGQGSANEKLFF
-	-	TRBV6-1	TRBJ1-6	TGTGCCAGCAGTGTTGCATCACCCCTCCACTTT	CASSVASPLHF
-	-	TRBV5-4	TRBJ1-2	TGTGCCAGCAGCTCACCCCGACCCGGAGGGTATGGCTACACCTTC	CASSSPRPGGYGYTF
-	-	TRBV5-6	TRBJ2-1	TGTGCCAGCAGCTTGAGTGGAGAAGGAGACAATGAGCAGTTCTTC	CASSLSGEGDNEQFF
-	-	TRBV5-1	TRBJ2-3	TGCGCCAGCAGCGCTAGACTGAGCACAGATACGCAGTATTTT	CASSARLSTDTQYF
-	TRBD1	TRBV28	TRBJ1-4	TGTGCCAGCAGTTTCCCGGGACAGGGTAATGAAAAACTGTTTTTT	CASSFPGQGNEKLFF
-	-	TRBV5-4	TRBJ2-5	TGTGCCAGCAGCGGAGGGACAGCACAAGAGACCCAGTACTTC	CASSGGTAQETQYF
-	TRBD1	TRBV18	TRBJ2-2	TGTGCCAGCTCACCAAGGACAGGGGAACTTACCGGGGAGCTGTTTTTT	CASSPRTGELTGELFF
-	-	TRBV25-1	TRBJ1-2	TGTGCCAGCAGTGAAGCGGGGAAGTATGGCTACACCTTC	CASSEAGKYGYTF
-	TRBD1	TRBV7-8	TRBJ2-7	TGTGCCAGCAGCCGGACAGGAGACTACGAGCAGTACTTC	CASSRTGDYEQYF
-	-	TRBV28	TRBJ1-6	TGTGCCAGCAGATCCGGGACTCCAAATTCACCCCTCCACTTT	CASRSGTPNSPLHF
-	TRBD2	TRBV10-3	TRBJ2-1	TGTGCCAAGTACTTAGCGGGAAGCTCCTACAATGAGCAGTTCTTC	CAKYLAGSSYNEQFF
-	TRBD1	TRBV5-4	TRBJ2-7	TGTGCCAGCACCGACAGGGATGGATACGAGCAGTACTTC	CASTDRDGYEQYF
-	-	TRBV5-1	TRBJ2-3	TGCGCCAGCAGCTGGGGGGACAGCACAGATACGCAGTATTTT	CASSWGDSTDTQYF
-	TRBD1	TRBV5-1	TRBJ1-1	TGCGCCAGCAGCGGGGACAGGGGTAATCGAGGGACTGAAGCTTTCTTT	CASSGDRGNRGTEAFF
-	TRBD1	TRBV6-5	TRBJ1-3	TGTGCCAGCAGTTTGACGGGACAGACTCCTGGAAACACCATATATTTT	CASSLTGQTPGNTIYF
-	-	TRBV5-1	TRBJ2-1	TGCGCCAGCAGCTTGGGCGGGGACTCCTACAATGAGCAGTTCTTC	CASSLGGDSYNEQFF
-	TRBD1	TRBV28	TRBJ1-1	TGTGCCAGCAGTCGACAGGGGGCTGGGGACACTGAAGCTTTCTTT	CASSRQGAGDTEAFF
-	-	TRBV9	TRBJ2-5	TGTGCCAGCTCCGTAGGGATGGAGGAGACCCAGTACTTC	CASSVGMEETQYF
-	TRBD1	TRBV5-1	TRBJ1-1	TGCGCCAGCAGCTTATCCGGGACAGGGTTGGGAGCTTTCTTT	CASSLSGTGLGAFF